A single sample gave rise to the 27 T cell receptor beta chains below, sequenced in a study of pediatric ulcerative colitis (dated by TCRdb to between 2018 and 2021). The library was obtained by the immunoSEQ multiplex PCR assay. Entries here come from immuneACCESS through TCRdb and include only in-frame sequences with V and J called. Some clones fail to appear in such tables; in the studies checked, an unresolved V gene covers under half of the shortfall, and the cause of the remainder is unknown. The sample contains tens of thousands of clones, roughly nine tenths of them found a single time. The ten most abundant clones make up 3% to 4.5% of the sample. Sequenced input: blood. These TCRs come from a boy under 18 with severe ulcerative colitis.

The genes are TRBV25-1 and TRBJ2-1; the D gene is possibly TRBD2 (5 bases). The CDR3 is 15 amino acids. Germline lookup yields CDR1 MGHDK and CDR2 SYGVNS. V dropped 3 bases and J dropped 6 bases, with 15 bases sitting between them. The DNA for the CDR3 is TGTGCCAGCAGTGATCCTGGGGAGTACGGCAATGAGCAGTTCTTC. The encoded protein is CASSDPGEYGNEQFF.

CDR3 loop: CASKYIHEETQYF. Here the CDR3 DNA reads TGTGCCAGCAAGTACATCCACGAAGAGACCCAGTACTTC. J is TRBJ2-5 and V is TRBV2; D gene unclear. CDR1 is SNHLY and CDR2 is FYNNEI in the germline V gene. V shed 7 bases and J shed 3 bases, with 12 bases lying between them. The CDR3 has 13 amino acids.

The chain carries TRBV29-1 and TRBJ2-1; tentatively, D is TRBD2 (7 bases). Trimming pared 3 bases from V and 4 bases from J, leaving 13 bases between. The CDR3 consists of 14 residues. Germline lookup yields CDR1 SQVTM and CDR2 ANQGSEA. CDR3 sequence reads: CSVESGGRYNEQFF. CDR3 coding DNA: TGCAGCGTTGAGTCGGGGGGCCGATACAATGAGCAGTTCTTC.

The V and J genes are TRBV19 and TRBJ2-1, with D unclear. In germline, CDR1 is LNHDA, CDR2 SQIVND (reference sequence). Trimming pared 0 bases from V and 4 bases from J, leaving 10 bases between. CDR3 size: 15 residues. CDR3 amino acids: CASSIDHGLYNEQFF. CDR3 in DNA: TGTGCCAGTAGTATAGATCACGGGTTGTACAATGAGCAGTTCTTC.

The chain uses TRBV4-2 and TRBJ2-1; unclear D gene. The CDR3 runs 13 residues. V was cut by 1 base and J by 6 bases, with 7 bases left in between. CDR1 is LGHNA, CDR2 YNFKEQ, per germline. For the CDR3, the DNA is TGTGCCAGCAGCCAAGGTGGATCCAATGAGCAGTTCTTC. Translation: CASSQGGSNEQFF.

The gene calls are TRBV18 and TRBJ1-1; D is uncertain. The germline V gene has CDR1 KGHSH and CDR2 LQKENI. The CDR3 length is 13 residues. V gave up 2 bases and J gave up 0 bases, with 4 bases separating them. CDR3 bases: TGTGCCAGCTCACCAGATCTGAACACTGAAGCTTTCTTT. Protein: CASSPDLNTEAFF.

The CDR3 is CASSLIGLAAEQFF. The CDR3 DNA follows: TGTGCCAGCAGCTTAATAGGACTAGCGGCTGAGCAGTTCTTC. The chain couples TRBV13 to TRBJ2-1; TRBD2 agrees at 10 bases. V was clipped by 2 bases and J by 9 bases; unmatched bases: 4. Germline-derived CDR1 and CDR2 are PRHDT and FYEKMQ (reference sequence). CDR3 size: 14 residues.

This clone showed up just once. The J gene is TRBJ1-5, the V gene TRBV19, with D possibly being TRBD1 (5 bases). Germline V lookup: CDR1 LNHDA, CDR2 SQIVND (reference sequence). V was trimmed by 4 bases and J by 5 bases, leaving 15 bases between them. The CDR3 runs to 15 residues. This CDR3 is CASSTSGTTYQPQHF. The CDR3 nucleotides read TGTGCCAGTAGTACCTCCGGGACGACCTATCAGCCCCAGCATTTT.

V and J are TRBV5-6 and TRBJ2-7, with TRBD2 identical over 7 bases. Germline loops: CDR1 SGHDT, CDR2 YYEEEE. The CDR3 consists of 15 residues. J lost 7 bases, V lost 0 bases, and 10 bases had no gene match. CDR3 DNA: TGTGCCAGCAGCTTGGGTGGGGCCGGGAGGAGGGAGCAGTACTTC. Translating it yields CASSLGGAGRREQYF. Full variable domain (missing parts from reference TRBV5-6 and TRBJ2-7): DAGVTQSPTHLIKTRGQQVTLRCSPKSGHDTVSWYQQALGQGPQFIFQYYEEEERQRGNFPDRFSGHQFPNYSSELNVNALLLGDSALYLCASSLGGAGRREQYFGPGTRLTVT.

In nucleotides, the CDR3 is TGTGCCAGCAGTTTAGACCGGGCTCGGGAGACCCAGTACTTC. Its translation is CASSLDRARETQYF. The chain has TRBV27 and TRBJ2-5; D not resolved. V dropped 2 bases and J dropped 5 bases, with 12 bases sitting between them. In germline, CDR1 is MNHEY, CDR2 SMNVEV (reference sequence). This CDR3 has 14 amino acids.

The J gene is TRBJ1-2, the V gene TRBV7-9; 9 bases line up with TRBD1. The V gene's germline CDR1 is SEHNR and CDR2 FQNEAQ (reference sequence). With 4 bases clipped from V and 8 bases from J, the junction kept 5 bases outside the gene matches. This CDR3 comprises 13 residues. The DNA for the CDR3 is TGTGCCAGCAGCTGGGACAGGGCTTACGGCTACACCTTC. Translating it yields CASSWDRAYGYTF.

This sequence joins TRBV18 and TRBJ2-1; 12 positions match TRBD2. In germline, CDR1 is KGHSH, CDR2 LQKENI. The CDR3 is 17 residues long. V was pared by 2 bases and J by 5 bases, with 7 bases of the junction left unmatched. The CDR3 coding sequence is TGTGCCAGCTCACCAAGAGGGGCTAGCGGGAGGGACAATGAGCAGTTCTTC. As protein: CASSPRGASGRDNEQFF.

This clone was recorded once. V is TRBV7-8 and J is TRBJ2-1; D not certain. Germline loops: CDR1 SGHVS, CDR2 FQNEAQ. This CDR3 spans 14 amino acids. V was shortened by 5 bases and J by 8 bases, with 16 bases between the two germline ends. In DNA form, the CDR3 reads TGTGCCAGCAGCGAAGCCGGGCCGTCTTATGAGCAGTTCTTC. Translated, it gives CASSEAGPSYEQFF.

The V gene is TRBV6-5, the J gene TRBJ2-1, with D hard to call. With 6 bases removed from V and 9 bases from J, the gap between germline ends came to 15 bases. This CDR3 is built from 13 residues. Germline V lookup: CDR1 MNHEY, CDR2 SVGAGI. CDR3 coding DNA: TGTGCCAGCAGCTCCGGGCCTTGGGGTGAGCAGTTCTTC. Amino acids: CASSSGPWGEQFF.

V and J are TRBV27 and TRBJ2-5; 10 bases match TRBD2. CDR1 is MNHEY, CDR2 SMNVEV, per germline (reference sequence). V trimming: 6 bases; J trimming: 1 base; junction bases outside the gene matches: 11. This CDR3 has 17 amino acids. CDR3 in amino acids: CASRLTSGWTLQETQYF. CDR3 in DNA: TGTGCCAGCAGACTGACTAGCGGGTGGACCCTCCAAGAGACCCAGTACTTC.

The genes are TRBV27 and TRBJ2-3, with 8 bases aligning to TRBD2. Germline values: CDR1 MNHEY, CDR2 SMNVEV (reference sequence). The CDR3 length is 15 residues. With V trimmed by 5 bases and J by 1 base, 5 bases remained unmatched. The CDR3 region is CASSSGRRGTDTQYF. CDR3 DNA sequence: TGTGCCAGCAGTAGCGGGAGACGTGGCACAGATACGCAGTATTTT.

The J gene is TRBJ2-1, the V gene TRBV7-9; 9 bases match TRBD2. Trimming cost V 5 bases and J 3 bases; bases outside gene matches: 8. The CDR3 totals 16 residues. Germline lookup yields CDR1 SEHNR and CDR2 FQNEAQ (reference sequence). The CDR3 sequence: CASSPNSGRIYNEQFF. The DNA of the CDR3 is TGTGCCAGCAGCCCTAATAGCGGGAGAATCTACAATGAGCAGTTCTTC.

This chain links TRBV11-2 with TRBJ2-1; 12 bases map to TRBD2. Germline CDR1 reads SGHAT; CDR2 reads FQNNGV. Unmatched junction bases numbered 4, after V lost 0 bases and J lost 7 bases. This CDR3 has 16 residues. DNA of the CDR3: TGTGCCAGCAGCTTAGAGGGGCTAGCGGGAGGGAATGAGCAGTTCTTC. Its protein is CASSLEGLAGGNEQFF.

CDR3 residues: CASSPYDNEQFF. Written as DNA, the CDR3 is TGCGCCAGCAGCCCGTATGACAATGAGCAGTTCTTC. The J gene is TRBJ2-1, the V gene TRBV4-1; D is unclear. There are 12 residues in the CDR3. Between the trimmed V and J ends, which lost 4 bases and 5 bases, there was a span of 6 bases. Germline V lookup: CDR1 MGHRA, CDR2 YSYEKL.

For the CDR3, the DNA is TGTGCCAGCAAACCGGAGCTTGATCGGGAAGCTTTCTTT. Its protein product is CASKPELDREAFF. The chain links TRBV2 to TRBJ1-1; D remains unclear. The CDR3 has 13 residues. Germline CDR1 is SNHLY and CDR2 is FYNNEI. Trimming removed 7 bases at V and 8 bases at J, with 17 bases between.

The chain links TRBV20-1 to TRBJ2-3; D call uncertain. The CDR3 covers 11 residues. Germline CDR1 reads DFQATT; CDR2 reads SNEGSKA (reference sequence). V lost 0 bases and J lost 4, with 2 bases in between. CDR3 amino acids: CSAREADTQYF. As DNA, the CDR3 is TGCAGTGCTAGAGAGGCAGATACGCAGTATTTT.

The J gene is TRBJ2-3, the V gene TRBV9, with 12 bases fitting TRBD2. V shed 3 bases and J 1 base; nucleotides not matched to a gene: 6. The CDR3 length is 17 residues. Germline-derived CDR1 and CDR2 are SGDLS and YYNGEE. CDR3 sequence: CASSAGLAGSGTDTQYF. The CDR3 region has the DNA TGTGCCAGCAGCGCGGGACTAGCGGGCTCAGGCACAGATACGCAGTATTTT.

This rearrangement joins TRBV29-1 to TRBJ1-1; unclear D gene. CDR1 is SQVTM and CDR2 is ANQGSEA in the germline V gene. The CDR3 length is 12 residues. V dropped 7 bases and J dropped 1 base, with 10 bases sitting between them. Here the CDR3 reads CSARAGNTEAFF. The CDR3 nucleotides read TGCAGCGCCCGGGCGGGGAACACTGAAGCTTTCTTT.

The CDR3 here is CASLQSSYNEQFF. The CDR3 DNA follows: TGTGCCAGCTTACAGAGCTCCTACAATGAGCAGTTCTTC. V usage is TRBV18 and J usage is TRBJ2-1; no definite D call. CDR3 length: 13 residues. V was pared by 7 bases and J by 0 bases, with 7 bases between. The V gene's germline CDR1 is KGHSH and CDR2 LQKENI. The full variable domain, completed using reference TRBV18 and TRBJ2-1, is NAGVMQNPRHLVRRRGQEARLRCSPMKGHSHVYWYRQLPEEGLKFMVYLQKENIIDESGMPKERFSAEFPKEGPSILRIQQVVRGDSAAYFCASLQSSYNEQFFGPGTRLTVL.

This clone was detected only a few times. The chain combines TRBV6-4 with TRBJ2-2, with D unclear. In germline, CDR1 is MRHNA, CDR2 SNTAGT. Deletions cut 3 bases from V and 0 bases from J, with 2 bases between. This CDR3 spans 13 amino acids. CDR3 region: CASSEANTGELFF. Written as DNA, the CDR3 is TGTGCCAGCAGTGAAGCGAACACCGGGGAGCTGTTTTTT.

The chain links TRBV30 to TRBJ1-1, with 8 nucleotides matching TRBD1. J was trimmed by 0 bases and V by 2 bases; bases with no gene match: 11. This CDR3 comprises 17 residues. CDR1 is GTSNPN, CDR2 SVGIG, per germline (reference sequence). CDR3 DNA: TGTGCCTGGAGTAAGGGTCGGGACAGGACAATGAACACTGAAGCTTTCTTT. Translated, it gives CAWSKGRDRTMNTEAFF.

This clone has just one count. V gene TRBV6-5 combines with J gene TRBJ1-1, with 7 bases fitting TRBD1. Losses at the gene ends were 2 bases for V and 4 bases for J; bases not matched to a gene: 4. Germline V gene data show CDR1 as MNHEY and CDR2 as SVGAGI. This CDR3 has 14 amino acids. CDR3 residues: CASSYLQGSTEAFF. The CDR3 coding sequence is TGTGCCAGCAGTTACCTACAGGGGAGCACTGAAGCTTTCTTT.